Shown below are 30 T cell receptor beta chains from a single sample sequenced in a study of T cells in Graves' hyperthyroidism and ophthalmopathy. TCR beta CDR3 regions were amplified from RNA. HTBI primers drove first-round RT-PCR of the TCR CDR3. MiXCR, applied by TCRdb to the multiplex PCR reads, yields one record per CDR3 protein. The table shows about 280,000 distinct CDR3 sequences, with 25% occurring only once. Sequenced sample: blood. These receptors were obtained from a man between 40 and 49 years old with Graves' hyperthyroidism that later progressed to Graves' ophthalmopathy.

This clonotype was seen at least ten times. The V call is TRBV30, the J call TRBJ2-4; D is tentatively TRBD1 or TRBD2 (6 bases each). This CDR3 comprises 15 residues. V gave up 2 bases and J gave up 1 base, with 12 bases separating them. From germline, CDR1 is GTSNPN and CDR2 SVGIG (reference sequence). CDR3 sequence: CAWSILGGAKNIQYF. As DNA, the CDR3 is TGTGCCTGGAGTATCCTCGGGGGCGCCAAAAACATTCAGTACTTC. Full variable domain (missing parts from reference TRBV30 and TRBJ2-4): SQTIHQWPATLVQPVGSPLSLECTVEGTSNPNLYWYRQAAGRGLQLLFYSVGIGQISSEVPQNLSASRPQDRQFILSSKKLLLSDSGFYLCAWSILGGAKNIQYFGAGTRLSVL.

This chain joins TRBV6-5 and TRBJ2-2, with TRBD2 identical over 7 bases. Per germline, CDR1 MNHEY and CDR2 SVGAGI. The CDR3 length is 16 residues. The J segment lost 3 bases and the V segment lost 2 bases, leaving 6 bases of the junction unmatched. In DNA form, the CDR3 reads TGTGCCAGCAGTTACGATGGACTAGGCTACACCGGGGAGCTGTTTTTT. Amino acids: CASSYDGLGYTGELFF.

Many counts were recorded for this clonotype. The genes are TRBV7-2 and TRBJ1-5, with TRBD1 identical over 8 bases. Germline V lookup: CDR1 SGHTA, CDR2 FQGNSA. This CDR3 is 15 amino acids long. V was pared by 4 bases and J by 9 bases, with 11 bases of the junction left unmatched. CDR3 in DNA: TGTGCCAGCAGCTCGGGACAGGCCGCAAGTTGGCCCCAGCATTTT. Translating gives CASSSGQAASWPQHF.

The chain combines TRBV6-5 with TRBJ1-1; a possible D gene is TRBD1 (6 bases). The CDR3 consists of 14 residues. V gave up 2 bases and J gave up 1 base, with 8 bases separating them. Germline-derived CDR1 and CDR2 are MNHEY and SVGAGI. In nucleotides, the CDR3 is TGTGCCAGCAGTTACGGGGACACGAACACTGAAGCTTTCTTT. This sequence encodes CASSYGDTNTEAFF.

This chain joins TRBV19 and TRBJ1-5; D uncertain. This CDR3 is 17 amino acids long. Trimming removed 0 bases from V and 4 bases from J, with 16 bases in between. The V gene's germline CDR1 is LNHDA and CDR2 SQIVND (reference sequence). This chain's CDR3 is CASSIDALLRANQPQHF. CDR3 sequence (DNA): TGTGCCAGTAGTATAGATGCCCTTTTGAGAGCTAATCAGCCCCAGCATTTT.

This clonotype was counted many times. The chain couples TRBV20-1 to TRBJ2-7; 11 bases are shared with TRBD1. This CDR3 comprises 14 residues. The germline gives CDR1 DFQATT, CDR2 SNEGSKA (reference sequence). Trimming cost V 4 bases and J 4 bases; bases outside gene matches: 6. The CDR3 spells CSATPGQGAYEQYF. In nucleotides, the CDR3 is TGCAGTGCTACCCCTGGACAGGGGGCGTACGAGCAGTACTTC.

This clonotype was seen ten or more times. The chain couples TRBV7-2 to TRBJ2-7; 11 nucleotides align to TRBD2. Unmatched junction bases numbered 10, after V lost 0 bases and J lost 3 bases. The CDR3 sequence is 18 residues long. Germline V gene data show CDR1 as SGHTA and CDR2 as FQGNSA. CDR3 DNA sequence: TGTGCCAGCAGCTTAGCCCCGAGTCTTGGACTAGCGGGCTACGAGCAGTACTTC. Encoded protein: CASSLAPSLGLAGYEQYF.

The rearrangement links TRBV9 to TRBJ2-7, with TRBD1 identical over 7 bases. Losses at the gene ends were 0 bases for V and 3 bases for J; bases not matched to a gene: 3. The CDR3 contains 14 residues. Germline loops: CDR1 SGDLS, CDR2 YYNGEE. The CDR3 loop is CASSVGTGDYEQYF. DNA for the CDR3: TGTGCCAGCAGCGTAGGAACAGGGGACTACGAGCAGTACTTC.

The chain couples TRBV2 to TRBJ2-5; D may be TRBD1 (5 bases). Germline values: CDR1 SNHLY, CDR2 FYNNEI. The length of the CDR3 is 13 residues. V was shortened by 5 bases and J by 5 bases, with 12 bases between the two germline ends. In DNA form, the CDR3 reads TGTGCCAGCAGTTTTCGACAGCACGAGACCCAGTACTTC. Amino acid sequence: CASSFRQHETQYF.

In this sample, this clonotype turned up many times. This chain connects TRBV12-5 to TRBJ2-7; TRBD1 aligns across 9 bases. V lost 7 bases, J lost 5 bases, and 6 bases stayed unmatched. Germline V gene lookup returns CDR1 LGHNT and CDR2 FRNRAP. This CDR3 region has 13 residues. The chain's CDR3 is CASAWDRVNEQYF. The CDR3 DNA sequence: TGTGCTAGTGCTTGGGACAGGGTCAACGAGCAGTACTTC. Based on the CDR3 plus reference TRBV12-5 and TRBJ2-7, the full variable domain is DARVTQTPRHKVTEMGQEVTMRCQPILGHNTVFWYRQTMMQGLELLAYFRNRAPLDDSGMPKDRFSAEMPDATLATLKIQPSEPRDSAVYFCASAWDRVNEQYFGPGTRLTVT.

This clonotype came up many times. The chain couples TRBV5-1 to TRBJ2-2; possible D gene TRBD1, 5 bases. V was pared by 0 bases and J by 7 bases, with 10 bases between. Germline CDR1 reads SGHRS; CDR2 reads YFSETQ. The CDR3 has 14 residues. The CDR3 DNA reads TGCGCCAGCAGCTTGGGCAGGGATGGCGGGGAGCTGTTTTTT. Residues: CASSLGRDGGELFF.

This clonotype was picked up many times. CDR3 sequence (DNA): TGTGCCAGCACCCCCTCAGGGGGGACAAACTATGGCTACACCTTC. Its translation is CASTPSGGTNYGYTF. This chain links TRBV6-5 with TRBJ1-2; TRBD1 matches 7 bases. V gave up 7 bases and J gave up 2 bases; unmatched junction bases: 10. Germline CDR1 reads MNHEY; CDR2 reads SVGAGI. The CDR3 is 15 residues long.

This clonotype was observed a few times. V and J are TRBV6-1 and TRBJ1-2, with D unclear. Germline V gives CDR1 MNHNS, CDR2 SASEGT. This CDR3 is built from 11 residues. V was cut by 6 bases and J by 8 bases, with 10 bases left in between. CDR3 region: CASSSGRGYTF. In nucleotides, the CDR3 is TGTGCCAGCAGCTCGGGGAGGGGCTACACCTTC.

This clonotype was detected many times. The J gene is TRBJ2-2, the V gene TRBV10-3; 8 bases match TRBD2. J gave up 6 bases and V 2 bases, and 2 bases lay outside the gene matches. The germline gives CDR1 ENHRY, CDR2 SYGVKD. This CDR3 region has 14 residues. CDR3 nucleotides: TGTGCCATCAGTGAGCGGGAGGGCCCCGGGGAGCTGTTTTTT. This gives the protein CAISEREGPGELFF.

This clonotype was seen ten or more times. V and J are TRBV20-1 and TRBJ2-3, with D perhaps matching TRBD2 (5 bases). This CDR3 spans 12 amino acids. With 6 bases removed from V and 1 base from J, the gap between germline ends came to 8 bases. CDR1 DFQATT and CDR2 SNEGSKA come from the germline V gene (reference sequence). CDR3 protein: CSAISGTDTQYF. Here the CDR3 DNA reads TGCAGTGCGATTAGCGGCACAGATACGCAGTATTTT.

The sample holds many counts of this clonotype. This chain connects TRBV5-1 to TRBJ2-5, with TRBD2 matching 14 bases. The CDR3 length is 17 residues. The J segment lost 4 bases and the V segment lost 5 bases, leaving 10 bases of the junction unmatched. CDR1 SGHRS and CDR2 YFSETQ come from the germline V gene. The CDR3 DNA is TGCGCCAGCAGAAGAGGGGGACTAGCGGGAGCGGCAGAGACCCAGTACTTC. It is translated as CASRRGGLAGAAETQYF.

Many counts were recorded for this clonotype. The chain recombines TRBV11-2 with TRBJ2-7; 10 nucleotides match TRBD2. V lost 5 bases and J lost 3; bases outside the gene matches: 7. CDR1 SGHAT and CDR2 FQNNGV come from the germline V gene. The length of the CDR3 is 15 residues. The CDR3 region is CASSPYGLADYEQYF. The CDR3 DNA follows: TGTGCCAGCAGCCCGTACGGACTAGCGGACTACGAGCAGTACTTC.

Here the CDR3 reads CASREGHSPLHF. In DNA form, the CDR3 reads TGTGCCAGCAGGGAGGGGCATTCACCCCTCCACTTT. The J gene is TRBJ1-6, the V gene TRBV28, with D possibly matching TRBD1 (5 bases). The CDR3 totals 12 residues. Germline V gene data show CDR1 as MDHEN and CDR2 as SYDVKM. The V end lost 6 bases, the J end lost 8 bases, and 8 bases lay between the germline ends.

This chain joins TRBV6-2 or TRBV6-3 and TRBJ1-2, with unresolved D. This CDR3 is built from 13 residues. Germline CDR1 reads MNHEY; CDR2 reads SVGEGT. The V gene lost 5 bases and the J gene lost 4 bases, with 11 bases spanning the gap. CDR3 region: CASSDGSVYGYTF. CDR3 in DNA: TGTGCCAGCAGTGACGGGTCCGTCTATGGCTACACCTTC.

This clonotype appeared many times. The CDR3 loop is CAWSVGQTYEQYF. The CDR3 DNA follows: TGTGCCTGGAGTGTAGGACAGACCTACGAGCAGTACTTC. V is TRBV30 and J is TRBJ2-7, with D possibly TRBD1 on 6 matching bases. The length of the CDR3 is 13 residues. Between the trimmed V and J ends, which lost 0 bases and 2 bases, there was a span of 8 bases. CDR1 GTSNPN and CDR2 SVGIG come from the germline V gene (reference sequence).

The chain combines TRBV28 with TRBJ2-7; 8 bases fit TRBD1. This CDR3 has 15 amino acids. Losses at the gene ends were 3 bases for V and 4 bases for J; bases not matched to a gene: 8. Looked up from germline, CDR1 is MDHEN and CDR2 is SYDVKM. The CDR3 loop reads CASSLFRGQGYEQYF. The CDR3, as DNA: TGTGCCAGCAGTTTGTTCAGGGGGCAAGGATACGAGCAGTACTTC.

This clonotype was counted at least ten times. This chain joins TRBV20-1 and TRBJ1-5; D is unresolved. V was trimmed by 3 bases and J by 4 bases, leaving 10 bases between them. This CDR3 has 13 residues. The germline V gene has CDR1 DFQATT and CDR2 SNEGSKA (reference sequence). The CDR3 region has the DNA TGCAGTGCTAGGGGCGGGGAAAATCAGCCCCAGCATTTT. It encodes CSARGGENQPQHF.

The table lists this clonotype with many counts. CDR3: CASRVSGGRETQYF. The CDR3 DNA sequence: TGTGCCAGTAGGGTTTCGGGCGGGCGAGAGACCCAGTACTTC. V is TRBV2 and J is TRBJ2-5; possibly TRBD2 for D (5 bases). Per germline, CDR1 SNHLY and CDR2 FYNNEI. Trimming removed 9 bases from V and 4 bases from J, with 18 bases in between. This CDR3 is built from 14 residues.

This clonotype was seen repeatedly, ten times or more. The rearrangement uses TRBV6-5 and TRBJ2-7; 8 positions match TRBD1. Germline CDR1 reads MNHEY; CDR2 reads SVGAGI. The CDR3 is made up of 15 amino acids. V lost 2 bases to trimming and J lost 3 bases; unmatched junction nucleotides: 6. DNA of the CDR3: TGTGCCAGCAGTTACGGGGGGACAGGACTCTACGAGCAGTACTTC. Its translation: CASSYGGTGLYEQYF.

This clonotype was counted at least ten times. The chain carries TRBV10-3 and TRBJ2-2; 8 bases agree with TRBD1. Germline CDR1 ENHRY, CDR2 SYGVKD. The J segment lost 6 bases and the V segment lost 3 bases, leaving 12 bases of the junction unmatched. This CDR3 has 17 residues. CDR3 coding DNA: TGTGCCATCAGTGAAGTTTATTTGGACAGGGTTGCCGGGGAGCTGTTTTTT. Its protein is CAISEVYLDRVAGELFF.

This clonotype was seen at least ten times. The chain links TRBV12-3 or TRBV12-4 to TRBJ1-5; 7 bases are a match to TRBD1. The length of the CDR3 is 14 residues. J gave up 5 bases and V 5 bases, and 6 bases lay outside the gene matches. In nucleotides, the CDR3 is TGTGCCAGCAGTCGACAGGGCCCGGATCAGCCCCAGCATTTT. Its protein product is CASSRQGPDQPQHF.

This clonotype was observed a single time. This chain links TRBV7-3 with TRBJ2-7; possibly TRBD2 for D (5 bases). CDR3 length: 12 amino acids. Germline lookup yields CDR1 SGHTA and CDR2 FQGTGA. Trimming shortened V by 9 bases and J by 2 bases, and 11 bases separated the two germline ends. Here the CDR3 DNA reads TGTGCCAGGGATAGCGTTGCCTACGAGCAGTACTTC. It yields the protein CARDSVAYEQYF.

This clonotype came up many times. The V call is TRBV25-1, the J call TRBJ1-2; maybe TRBD1 (6 bases). Looked up from germline, CDR1 is MGHDK and CDR2 is SYGVNS. The CDR3 totals 14 residues. Trimming pared 1 base from V and 8 bases from J, leaving 14 bases between. CDR3 protein: CASSEFKGGRGYTF. The DNA for the CDR3 is TGTGCCAGCAGTGAATTTAAAGGGGGTAGAGGCTACACCTTC.

The CDR3 is CASSYEDPGQGARWTEAFF. The CDR3 DNA follows: TGTGCCAGCAGTTACGAAGACCCGGGACAGGGGGCGCGATGGACTGAAGCTTTCTTT. V gene TRBV6-2 or TRBV6-3 combines with J gene TRBJ1-1; TRBD1 matches at 12 bases. The germline CDR1 and CDR2 sequences are MNHEY and SVGEGT. V lost 2 bases and J lost 5; bases outside the gene matches: 15. The CDR3 runs 19 residues.

This clonotype was counted at least ten times. This chain joins TRBV12-3 or TRBV12-4 and TRBJ2-7; 11 nucleotides agree with TRBD2. Trimming removed 3 bases from V and 8 bases from J; junction bases left unmatched: 3. This CDR3 contains 13 residues. CDR3 sequence: CASSFSGRAKQYF. The CDR3 DNA reads TGTGCCAGCAGTTTTAGCGGGAGGGCAAAGCAGTACTTC.